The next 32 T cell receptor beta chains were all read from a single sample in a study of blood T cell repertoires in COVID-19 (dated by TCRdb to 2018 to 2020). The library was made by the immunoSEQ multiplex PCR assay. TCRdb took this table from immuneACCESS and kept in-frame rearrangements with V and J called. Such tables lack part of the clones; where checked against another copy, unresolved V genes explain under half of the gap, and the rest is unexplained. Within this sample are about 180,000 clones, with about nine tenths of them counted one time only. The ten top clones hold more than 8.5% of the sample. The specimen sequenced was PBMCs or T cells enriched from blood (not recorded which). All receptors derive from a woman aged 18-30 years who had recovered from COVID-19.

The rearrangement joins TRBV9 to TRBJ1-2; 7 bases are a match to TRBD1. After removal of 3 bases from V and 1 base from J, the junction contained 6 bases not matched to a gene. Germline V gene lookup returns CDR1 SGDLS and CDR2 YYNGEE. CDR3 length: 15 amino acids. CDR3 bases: TGTGCCAGCAGCGCCACGGACAGGTTTAACTATGGCTACACCTTC. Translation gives CASSATDRFNYGYTF.

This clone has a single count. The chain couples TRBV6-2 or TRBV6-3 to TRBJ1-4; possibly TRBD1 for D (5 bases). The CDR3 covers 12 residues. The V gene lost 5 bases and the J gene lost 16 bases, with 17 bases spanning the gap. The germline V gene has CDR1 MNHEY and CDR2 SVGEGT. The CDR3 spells CASSPWGDVPFF. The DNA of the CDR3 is TGTGCCAGCAGTCCCTGGGGGGACGTTCCGTTTTTT.

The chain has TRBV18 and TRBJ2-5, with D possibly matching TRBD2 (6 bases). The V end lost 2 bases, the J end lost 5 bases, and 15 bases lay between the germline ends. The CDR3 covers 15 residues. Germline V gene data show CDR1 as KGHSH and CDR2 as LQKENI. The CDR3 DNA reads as TGTGCCAGCTCACCAACGGGACTCCGAGGGGAGACCCAGTACTTC. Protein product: CASSPTGLRGETQYF.

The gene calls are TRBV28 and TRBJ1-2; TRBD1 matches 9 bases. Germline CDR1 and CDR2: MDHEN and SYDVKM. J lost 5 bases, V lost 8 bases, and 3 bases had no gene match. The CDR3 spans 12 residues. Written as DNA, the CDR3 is TGTGCCAGCGGGGACAGGGAATATGGCTACACCTTC. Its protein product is CASGDREYGYTF.

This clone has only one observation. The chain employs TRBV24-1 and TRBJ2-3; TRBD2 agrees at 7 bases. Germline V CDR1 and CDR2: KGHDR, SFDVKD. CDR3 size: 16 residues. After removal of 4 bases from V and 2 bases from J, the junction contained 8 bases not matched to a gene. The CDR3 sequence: CATSDAGDRPTDTQYF. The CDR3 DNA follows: TGTGCCACCAGTGACGCGGGAGACCGGCCCACAGATACGCAGTATTTT.

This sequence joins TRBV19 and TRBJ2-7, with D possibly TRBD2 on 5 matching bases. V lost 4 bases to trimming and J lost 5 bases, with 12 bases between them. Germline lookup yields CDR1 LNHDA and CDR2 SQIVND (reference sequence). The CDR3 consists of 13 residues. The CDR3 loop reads CASSTTLVNEQYF. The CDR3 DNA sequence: TGTGCCAGTAGTACAACACTAGTGAACGAGCAGTACTTC.

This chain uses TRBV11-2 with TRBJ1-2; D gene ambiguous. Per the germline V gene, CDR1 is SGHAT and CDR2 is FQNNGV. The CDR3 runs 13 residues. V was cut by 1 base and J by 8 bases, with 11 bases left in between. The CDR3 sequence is CASSLVLTGGYTF. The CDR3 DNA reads TGTGCCAGCAGCTTAGTCCTGACTGGCGGCTACACCTTC.

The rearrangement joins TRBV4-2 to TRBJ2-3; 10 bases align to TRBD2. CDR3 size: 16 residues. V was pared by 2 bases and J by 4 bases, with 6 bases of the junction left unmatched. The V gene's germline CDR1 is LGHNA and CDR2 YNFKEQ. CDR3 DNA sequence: TGTGCCAGCAGCCAAAGGGTAGCGGGAGGCGCAGATACGCAGTATTTT. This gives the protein CASSQRVAGGADTQYF.

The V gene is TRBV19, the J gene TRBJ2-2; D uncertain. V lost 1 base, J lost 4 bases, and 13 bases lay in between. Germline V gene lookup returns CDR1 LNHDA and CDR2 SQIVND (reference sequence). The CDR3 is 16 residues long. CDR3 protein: CASSIGGTAITGELFF. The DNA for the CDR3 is TGTGCCAGTAGTATAGGAGGAACCGCAATCACCGGGGAGCTGTTTTTT. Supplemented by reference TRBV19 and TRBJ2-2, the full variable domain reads DGGITQSPKYLFRKEGQNVTLSCEQNLNHDAMYWYRQDPGQGLRLIYYSQIVNDFQKGDIAEGYSVSREKKESFPLTVTSAQKNPTAFYLCASSIGGTAITGELFFGEGSRLTVL.

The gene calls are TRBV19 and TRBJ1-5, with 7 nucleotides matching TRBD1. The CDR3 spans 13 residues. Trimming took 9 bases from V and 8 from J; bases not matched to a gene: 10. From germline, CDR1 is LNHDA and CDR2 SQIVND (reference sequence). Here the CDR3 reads CASDDRDFEPQHF. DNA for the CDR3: TGTGCCAGCGATGACAGGGATTTTGAGCCCCAGCATTTT.

In nucleotides, the CDR3 is TGTGCCAGCAGCGTATCGGGAGGGTTTGACTACGAGCAGTACTTC. Protein sequence: CASSVSGGFDYEQYF. The chain combines TRBV9 with TRBJ2-7; 8 bases align to TRBD2. This CDR3 comprises 15 residues. Germline loops: CDR1 SGDLS, CDR2 YYNGEE. Trimming at V came to 1 base and at J to 3 bases, leaving 6 bases not matched to a gene.

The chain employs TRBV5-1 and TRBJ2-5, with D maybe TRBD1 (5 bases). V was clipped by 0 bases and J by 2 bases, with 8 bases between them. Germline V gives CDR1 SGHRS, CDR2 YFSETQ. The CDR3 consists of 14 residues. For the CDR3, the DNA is TGCGCCAGCAGCTTGGGACAGAAACAAGAGACCCAGTACTTC. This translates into CASSLGQKQETQYF.

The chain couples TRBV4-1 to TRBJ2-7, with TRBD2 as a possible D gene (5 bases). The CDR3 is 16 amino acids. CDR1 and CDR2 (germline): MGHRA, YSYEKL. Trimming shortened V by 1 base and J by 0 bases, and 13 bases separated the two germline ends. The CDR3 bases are TGCGCCAGCAGCCAAGCTTTAAGCGGTACCTCCTACGAGCAGTACTTC. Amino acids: CASSQALSGTSYEQYF.

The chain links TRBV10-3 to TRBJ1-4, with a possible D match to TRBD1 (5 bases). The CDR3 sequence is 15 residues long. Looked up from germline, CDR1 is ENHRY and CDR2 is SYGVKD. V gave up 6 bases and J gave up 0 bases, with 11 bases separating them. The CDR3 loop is CAISAGIATNEKLFF. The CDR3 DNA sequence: TGTGCCATCAGCGCAGGGATTGCAACTAATGAAAAACTGTTTTTT.

In DNA form, the CDR3 reads TGTGCCAGCAGCTCCGTCTCCTACGAGCAGTACTTC. This sequence encodes CASSSVSYEQYF. The chain carries TRBV7-9 and TRBJ2-7; D is uncertain. The CDR3 is 12 residues long. V gave up 4 bases and J gave up 0 bases, with 4 bases separating them. From germline, CDR1 is SEHNR and CDR2 FQNEAQ (reference sequence). The full variable domain, rest sourced from reference TRBV7-9 and TRBJ2-7, is DTGVSQNPRHKITKRGQNVTFRCDPISEHNRLYWYRQTLGQGPEFLTYFQNEAQLEKSRLLSDRFSAERPKGSFSTLEIQRTEQGDSAMYLCASSSVSYEQYFGPGTRLTVT.

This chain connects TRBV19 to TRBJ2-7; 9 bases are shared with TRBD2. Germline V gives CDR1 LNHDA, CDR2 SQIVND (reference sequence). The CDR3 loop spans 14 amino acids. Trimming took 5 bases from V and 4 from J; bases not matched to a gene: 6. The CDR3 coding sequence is TGTGCCAGTAGTCCCGAGCGGGGGGCGTACGAGCAGTACTTC. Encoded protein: CASSPERGAYEQYF.

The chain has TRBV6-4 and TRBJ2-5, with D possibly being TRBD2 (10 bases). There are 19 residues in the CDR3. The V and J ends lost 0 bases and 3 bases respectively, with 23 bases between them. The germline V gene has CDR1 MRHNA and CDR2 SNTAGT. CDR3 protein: CASSDSTGGLAGEEETQYF. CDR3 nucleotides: TGTGCCAGCAGTGACTCTACAGGGGGCCTAGCGGGGGAGGAAGAGACCCAGTACTTC.

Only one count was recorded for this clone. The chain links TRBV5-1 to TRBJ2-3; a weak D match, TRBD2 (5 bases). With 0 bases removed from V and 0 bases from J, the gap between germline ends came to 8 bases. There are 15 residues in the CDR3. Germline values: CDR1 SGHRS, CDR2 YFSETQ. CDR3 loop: CASSLGAGSTDTQYF. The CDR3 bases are TGCGCCAGCAGCTTGGGGGCGGGTAGCACAGATACGCAGTATTTT.

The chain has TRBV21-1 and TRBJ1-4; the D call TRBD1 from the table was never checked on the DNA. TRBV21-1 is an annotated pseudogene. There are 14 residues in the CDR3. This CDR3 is CASIQTGFNEKLFF. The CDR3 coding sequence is TGTGCCAGCATCCAGACAGGATTTAATGAAAAACTGTTTTTT.

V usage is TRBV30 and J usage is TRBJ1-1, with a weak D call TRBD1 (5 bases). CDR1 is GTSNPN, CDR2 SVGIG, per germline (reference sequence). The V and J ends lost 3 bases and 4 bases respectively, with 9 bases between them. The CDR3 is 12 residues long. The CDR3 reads CAWRGLGTEAFF. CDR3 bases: TGTGCCTGGAGGGGGCTAGGCACTGAAGCTTTCTTT.

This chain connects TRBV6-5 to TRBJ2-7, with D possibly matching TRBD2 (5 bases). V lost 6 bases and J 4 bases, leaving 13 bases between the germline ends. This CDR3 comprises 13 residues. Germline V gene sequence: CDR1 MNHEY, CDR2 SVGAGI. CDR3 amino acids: CASRQNGIYEQYF. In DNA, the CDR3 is TGTGCCAGCAGACAGAACGGGATTTACGAGCAGTACTTC.

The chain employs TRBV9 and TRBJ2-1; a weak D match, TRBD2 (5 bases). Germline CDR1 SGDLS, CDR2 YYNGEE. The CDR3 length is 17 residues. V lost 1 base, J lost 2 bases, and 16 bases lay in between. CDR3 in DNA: TGTGCCAGCAGCGTACCCTTTCTAGCATCAGCCTACAATGAGCAGTTCTTC. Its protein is CASSVPFLASAYNEQFF. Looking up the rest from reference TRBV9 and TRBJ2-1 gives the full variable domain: DSGVTQTPKHLITATGQRVTLRCSPRSGDLSVYWYQQSLDQGLQFLIQYYNGEERAKGNILERFSAQQFPDLHSELNLSSLELGDSALYFCASSVPFLASAYNEQFFGPGTRLTVL.

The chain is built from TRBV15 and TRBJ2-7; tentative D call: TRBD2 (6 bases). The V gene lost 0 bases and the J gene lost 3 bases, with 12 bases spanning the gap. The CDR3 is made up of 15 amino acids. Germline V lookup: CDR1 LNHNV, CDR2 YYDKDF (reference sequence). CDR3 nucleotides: TGTGCCACCAGCAGAGAGGCAGCGGGCCGCTACGAGCAGTACTTC. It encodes CATSREAAGRYEQYF.

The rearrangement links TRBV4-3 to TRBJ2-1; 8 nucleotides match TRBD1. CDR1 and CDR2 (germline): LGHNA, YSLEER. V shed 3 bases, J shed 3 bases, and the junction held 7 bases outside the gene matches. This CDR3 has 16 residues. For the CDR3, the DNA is TGCGCCAGCAGCCAGGCCACCGGGACAGGCTACAATGAGCAGTTCTTC. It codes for CASSQATGTGYNEQFF.

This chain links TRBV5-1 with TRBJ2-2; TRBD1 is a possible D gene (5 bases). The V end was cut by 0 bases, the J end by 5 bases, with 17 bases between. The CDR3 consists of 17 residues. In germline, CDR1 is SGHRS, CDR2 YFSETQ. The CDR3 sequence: CASSLASRGSRTGELFF. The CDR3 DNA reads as TGCGCCAGCAGCTTGGCCTCTAGGGGTTCCAGGACCGGGGAGCTGTTTTTT.

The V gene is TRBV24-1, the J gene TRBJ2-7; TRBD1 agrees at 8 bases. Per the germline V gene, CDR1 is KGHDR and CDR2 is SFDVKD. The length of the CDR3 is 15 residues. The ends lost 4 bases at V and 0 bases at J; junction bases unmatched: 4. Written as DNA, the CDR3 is TGTGCCACCAGTGACCCTACAGGGGGCTCCTACGAGCAGTACTTC. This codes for CATSDPTGGSYEQYF.

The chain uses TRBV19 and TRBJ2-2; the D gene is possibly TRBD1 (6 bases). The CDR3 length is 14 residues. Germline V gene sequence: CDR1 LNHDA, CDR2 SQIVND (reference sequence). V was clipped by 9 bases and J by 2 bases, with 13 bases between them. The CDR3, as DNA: TGTGCCAGCAGAACAGGGACCAACACCGGGGAGCTGTTTTTT. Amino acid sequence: CASRTGTNTGELFF.

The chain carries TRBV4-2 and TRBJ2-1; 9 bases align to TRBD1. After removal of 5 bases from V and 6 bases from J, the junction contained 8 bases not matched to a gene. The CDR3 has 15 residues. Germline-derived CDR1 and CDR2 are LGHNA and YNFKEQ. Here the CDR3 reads CASSGGQGLSNEQFF. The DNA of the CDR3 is TGTGCCAGCAGCGGTGGACAGGGGTTGTCCAATGAGCAGTTCTTC.

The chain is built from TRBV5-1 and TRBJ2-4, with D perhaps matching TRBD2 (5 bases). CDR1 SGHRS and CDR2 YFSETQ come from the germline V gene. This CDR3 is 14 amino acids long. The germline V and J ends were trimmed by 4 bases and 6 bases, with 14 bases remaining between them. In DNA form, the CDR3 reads TGCGCCAGCAGCACTGGAGGCGGCCTAAACATTCAGTACTTC. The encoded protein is CASSTGGGLNIQYF.

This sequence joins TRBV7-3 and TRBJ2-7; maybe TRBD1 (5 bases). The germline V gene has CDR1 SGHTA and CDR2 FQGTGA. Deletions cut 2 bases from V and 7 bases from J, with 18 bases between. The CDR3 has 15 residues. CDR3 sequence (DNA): TGTGCCAGCAGCTTAGGTATGGCAGGGTGGTCGGAGCAGTACTTC. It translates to CASSLGMAGWSEQYF.

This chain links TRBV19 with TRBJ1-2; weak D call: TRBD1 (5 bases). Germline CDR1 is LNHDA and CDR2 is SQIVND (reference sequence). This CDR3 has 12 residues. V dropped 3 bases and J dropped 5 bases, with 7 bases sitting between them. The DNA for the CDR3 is TGTGCCAGTAGTATCAGGACATATGGCTACACCTTC. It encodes CASSIRTYGYTF.

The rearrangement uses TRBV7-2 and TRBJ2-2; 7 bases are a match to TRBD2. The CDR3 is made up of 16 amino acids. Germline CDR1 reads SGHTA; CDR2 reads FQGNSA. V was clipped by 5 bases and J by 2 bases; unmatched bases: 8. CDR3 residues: CASSQTGTTNTGELFF. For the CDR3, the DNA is TGTGCCAGCAGCCAAACCGGGACTACAAACACCGGGGAGCTGTTTTTT.